These 7 T cell receptor beta chains share one sample of origin, sequenced in a study of blood T cell repertoires in COVID-19. Only in-frame clones appear in the TCRdb table, and some are missing; sequencing was by immunoSEQ multiplex PCR. The sample has approximately 170,000 clones, more than 70% seen once. Sequenced: peripheral blood. These receptor sequences come from a woman of 80 years or more with active or convalescent COVID-19.

The chain has TRBV5-4 and TRBJ2-1; 10 bases align to TRBD2. The CDR3 loop spans 16 amino acids. Germline assignment: CDR1 SGHNT and CDR2 YYREEE (reference sequence). With V trimmed by 4 bases and J by 3 bases, 7 bases remained unmatched. The CDR3 bases are TGTGCCAGCAGCCAAAAGCGGACTAGCGGCTACAATGAGCAGTTCTTC. It is translated as CASSQKRTSGYNEQFF.

This clone was seen a single time. The V and J genes are TRBV5-5 and TRBJ2-7, with D unresolved. V gave up 4 bases and J gave up 0 bases, with 5 bases separating them. Germline V CDR1 and CDR2: SGHKS, YYEKEE (reference sequence). The CDR3 sequence is 12 residues long. CDR3: CASSLSSYEQYF. The DNA for the CDR3 is TGTGCCAGCAGCCTCAGCTCCTACGAGCAGTACTTC.

The gene calls are TRBV6-1 and TRBJ2-5; maybe TRBD1 (5 bases). The germline gives CDR1 MNHNS, CDR2 SASEGT. This CDR3 is built from 16 residues. V was cut by 2 bases and J by 1 base, with 14 bases left in between. CDR3 coding DNA: TGTGCCAGCAGTGAAAGTCCTAGGCAGGGCCAAGAGACCCAGTACTTC. This codes for CASSESPRQGQETQYF.

V gene TRBV19 combines with J gene TRBJ2-7; 9 bases are a match to TRBD2. The CDR3 runs to 13 residues. Germline assignment: CDR1 LNHDA and CDR2 SQIVND (reference sequence). The junction had 2 bases not matched to a gene; V was cut back by 8 bases and J by 0 bases. The CDR3 region has the DNA TGTGCCAGTGCGGGGGGGAACTCCTACGAGCAGTACTTC. It yields the protein CASAGGNSYEQYF.

This chain links TRBV5-1 with TRBJ1-1; D is ambiguous. The CDR3 contains 14 residues. Germline V CDR1 and CDR2: SGHRS, YFSETQ. V lost 3 bases to trimming and J lost 3 bases, with 12 bases between them. CDR3 nucleotide sequence: TGCGCCAGCAGCTGGGCGGGTGGAGACACTGAAGCTTTCTTT. As protein: CASSWAGGDTEAFF.

This chain joins TRBV4-1 and TRBJ1-4; D ambiguous. This CDR3 spans 14 amino acids. Trimming stripped 0 bases from V and 8 bases from J, with 10 bases between. CDR1 is MGHRA and CDR2 is YSYEKL in the germline V gene. This chain's CDR3 is CASSQDPASEKLFF. Here the CDR3 DNA reads TGCGCCAGCAGCCAAGACCCAGCGAGCGAAAAACTGTTTTTT.

This clone has just a few counts. The chain employs TRBV14 and TRBJ2-7; TRBD2 agrees at 7 bases. Germline V gene sequence: CDR1 SGHDN, CDR2 FVKESK. J gave up 3 bases and V 4 bases, and 9 bases lay outside the gene matches. The length of the CDR3 is 15 residues. The DNA of the CDR3 is TGTGCCAGCAGCCCATGGGGAGGGTTCGTCTACGAGCAGTACTTC. It yields the protein CASSPWGGFVYEQYF.